The present T cell receptor beta chain was sequenced within a study of cytomegalovirus exposure and HLA in healthy donors. The CDR3 covers 13 residues. Germline lookup yields CDR1 SGHTA and CDR2 FQGNSA. Trimming shortened V by 0 bases and J by 4 bases, and 6 bases separated the two germline ends. The PCR employed 60 Vbeta primers together with 13 Jbeta primers. Produced via immunoSEQ multiplex PCR; TCRdb's table is partial and in-frame only. The sample has over 100,000 clones; 76% are singletons. Sequencing was performed on PBMCs. The sequence came from a woman aged 45-60 years in good health and CMV-seropositive. The chain recombines TRBV7-2 with TRBJ1-1; D remains unclear. The CDR3 sequence is CASSLAGVTEAFF. For the CDR3, the DNA is TGTGCCAGCAGCTTAGCGGGCGTCACTGAAGCTTTCTTT.